The sequence of this T cell receptor beta chain was determined in a study of blood T cell repertoires in COVID-19. As handled by the study authors: Amplification with reference gene primers provided the estimates of nucleated cell counts. Sequencing was performed with immunoSEQ multiplex PCR; in TCRdb, only in-frame clones are kept and a portion is missing. Clonal size and the V and J genes are those of that table, whereas D and trimming came from the DNA. The sample lists about 100,000 clones, around 83% occurring once. The germline CDR1 and CDR2 sequences are MDHEN and SYDVKM. This CDR3 spans 12 amino acids. V dropped 8 bases and J dropped 8 bases, with 15 bases sitting between them.

The sequencing sample was made of peripheral blood. The TCR was taken from an elderly woman with active or convalescent COVID-19. The chain recombines TRBV28 with TRBJ1-1; TRBD1 might be the D (6 bases). CDR3 loop: CASRAGAREAFF. The CDR3 DNA reads TGTGCCAGCCGAGCGGGGGCAAGGGAAGCTTTCTTT.